The 6 T cell receptor beta chains given below trace back to one sample, sequenced in a study of blood T cell repertoires in COVID-19. The data were produced by immunoSEQ multiplex PCR, yet TCRdb's version contains in-frame clones alone and is incomplete. The sample lists fewer than 200,000 clones, approximately 80% occurring once. The sequencing input was peripheral blood. These receptors were obtained from a woman aged 40 to 50 with COVID-19, enrolled during active disease.

This rearrangement joins TRBV11-2 to TRBJ1-1, with a possible D match to TRBD1 (5 bases). The germline gives CDR1 SGHAT, CDR2 FQNNGV. Trimming cost V 3 bases and J 0 bases, with 11 bases left between them. CDR3 length equals 15 residues. CDR3 DNA: TGTGCCAGCAGCTTCGTGACAGCAATGAACACTGAAGCTTTCTTT. This encodes CASSFVTAMNTEAFF.

The chain joins TRBV5-1 to TRBJ1-2; a possible D gene is TRBD1 (5 bases). The CDR3 is 13 residues long. The V gene's germline CDR1 is SGHRS and CDR2 YFSETQ. V was trimmed by 1 base and J by 7 bases, leaving 11 bases between them. The CDR3 DNA reads as TGCGCCAGCAGCTTGAGTAGGGGAGGTGGCTACACCTTC. Translated, it gives CASSLSRGGGYTF. Complete variable domain (other parts from reference TRBV5-1 and TRBJ1-2): KAGVTQTPRYLIKTRGQQVTLSCSPISGHRSVSWYQQTPGQGLQFLFEYFSETQRNKGNFPGRFSGRQFSNSRSEMNVSTLELGDSALYLCASSLSRGGGYTFGSGTRLTVV.

The chain joins TRBV14 to TRBJ2-1, with D unresolved. Trimming cost V 5 bases and J 6 bases, with 11 bases left between them. CDR1 is SGHDN, CDR2 FVKESK, per germline. The CDR3 is 13 residues long. Here the CDR3 DNA reads TGTGCCAGCAGCAACGCTATAATCAATGAGCAGTTCTTC. Its translation is CASSNAIINEQFF.

The rearrangement uses TRBV6-5 and TRBJ1-2, with D maybe TRBD1 (6 bases). Trimming stripped 5 bases from V and 4 bases from J, with 14 bases between. This CDR3 contains 14 residues. Germline CDR1 and CDR2: MNHEY and SVGAGI. CDR3 sequence reads: CASSQGTTSYGYTF. CDR3 nucleotide sequence: TGTGCCAGCAGTCAGGGGACGACTTCCTATGGCTACACCTTC.

Notes on this clone: A read error may account for a junction end that differs from germline. The chain carries TRBV7-7 and TRBJ2-2, with TRBD1 identical over 8 bases. CDR3 length: 19 residues. Germline lookup yields CDR1 SSHAT and CDR2 FNYEAQ (reference sequence). CDR3 sequence reads: CASSLPTDRGPGDTGELFF. The CDR3 DNA follows: TGTGCTAGCAGCTTACCCACTGACAGGGGTCCCGGAGATACCGGGGAGCTGTTTTTT.

The chain combines TRBV6-1 with TRBJ1-3, with D uncertain. Germline loops: CDR1 MNHNS, CDR2 SASEGT. This CDR3 spans 14 amino acids. V gave up 1 base and J gave up 4 bases, with 8 bases separating them. The CDR3 DNA is TGTGCCAGCAGTGAAGGGATGGAGGGAAACACCATATATTTT. It is translated as CASSEGMEGNTIYF.